The present TCR beta chain was sequenced within a study of cytomegalovirus exposure and HLA in healthy donors. PCR used 60 Vbeta primers and 13 Jbeta primers. The table came from immunoSEQ multiplex PCR; TCRdb's copy has only in-frame clones and leaves some out. The table shows roughly 200,000 clones, with around 82% occurring only once. Germline-derived CDR1 and CDR2 are SGDLS and YYNGEE. The CDR3 has 13 amino acids. The clonotype comes from a woman aged 25 to 45 in good health and CMV-seronegative. Sequenced sample: PBMCs. The genes are TRBV9 and TRBJ2-5; D possibly corresponds to TRBD2 (5 bases). The end of the DNA aligns better with TRBJ2-7, so the J call may be wrong. This CDR3 reads CASSVSGSGEQYF. CDR3 nucleotide sequence: TGTGCCAGCAGCGTATCGGGGTCCGGCGAGCAGTACTTC.